The 21 T cell receptor beta chains given below trace back to one sample, sequenced in a study of T cell responses to AZD1222 COVID-19 vaccine (dated by TCRdb to the early 2020s). In the paper's terms, the time point label means: baseline before first vaccination. Library method: the immunoSEQ multiplex PCR assay. Sourced from immuneACCESS, this table was stored by TCRdb with only in-frame sequences that have V and J called. A share of the clones is absent; for the studies checked, an unresolved V gene accounts for under half, and the remainder has no known explanation. The sample table shows under 150,000 clones, and approximately 94% are seen once. Of the sample, 4% to 5.5% is held by the ten largest clones. The material sequenced was peripheral blood, taken on day 0 of AZD1222 vaccination. Receptors were obtained from an adult in good health.

The rearrangement joins TRBV5-6 to TRBJ1-4; TRBD1 might be the D (5 bases). In germline, CDR1 is SGHDT, CDR2 YYEEEE. V lost 1 base and J 6 bases, leaving 22 bases between the germline ends. CDR3 length equals 18 residues. CDR3 residues: CASSLQGRYDGIDEKLFF. As DNA, the CDR3 is TGTGCCAGCAGCTTGCAGGGCCGGTATGACGGGATTGATGAAAAACTGTTTTTT.

The chain recombines TRBV6-1 with TRBJ1-6; D is undetermined. The germline gives CDR1 MNHNS, CDR2 SASEGT. The CDR3 consists of 19 residues. Trimming took 3 bases from V and 6 from J, leaving 24 bases between them. The CDR3 here is CASSDAGSGLHSPNSPLHF. The CDR3 nucleotides read TGTGCCAGCAGTGACGCGGGGTCGGGGTTACATTCTCCTAATTCACCCCTCCACTTT.

The chain employs TRBV10-1 and TRBJ2-3; no reliable D call. Germline loops: CDR1 WNHNN, CDR2 SYGVQD (reference sequence). CDR3 length: 13 residues. V lost 0 bases and J 3 bases, leaving 4 bases between the germline ends. CDR3 DNA sequence: TGCGCCAGCAGTGAGTCGAATACAGATACGCAGTATTTT. Amino acids: CASSESNTDTQYF.

This chain uses TRBV27 with TRBJ2-7; D possibly matches TRBD1 or TRBD2 (6 bases each). Trimming pared 5 bases from V and 7 bases from J, leaving 18 bases between. This CDR3 region has 14 residues. Germline V gives CDR1 MNHEY, CDR2 SMNVEV (reference sequence). CDR3 loop: CASSLGGGLREQYF. CDR3 in DNA: TGTGCCAGCAGTCTAGGAGGGGGTTTAAGGGAGCAGTACTTC.

The chain employs TRBV5-1 and TRBJ2-7; D is undetermined. The CDR3 is made up of 14 amino acids. CDR1 is SGHRS and CDR2 is YFSETQ in the germline V gene. Trimming cost V 0 bases and J 0 bases, with 7 bases left between them. This chain's CDR3 is CASSLGATSYEQYF. The CDR3 bases are TGCGCCAGCAGCTTGGGAGCTACCTCCTACGAGCAGTACTTC. Based on the CDR3 plus reference TRBV5-1 and TRBJ2-7, the full variable domain is KAGVTQTPRYLIKTRGQQVTLSCSPISGHRSVSWYQQTPGQGLQFLFEYFSETQRNKGNFPGRFSGRQFSNSRSEMNVSTLELGDSALYLCASSLGATSYEQYFGPGTRLTVT.

This rearrangement joins TRBV24-1 to TRBJ1-1; no reliable D call. The germline gives CDR1 KGHDR, CDR2 SFDVKD. The CDR3 length is 13 residues. The germline V and J ends were trimmed by 9 bases and 0 bases, with 10 bases remaining between them. CDR3 nucleotides: TGTGCCACCCCCGGGAGCATGAACACTGAAGCTTTCTTT. It codes for CATPGSMNTEAFF.

This clone was recorded once. This rearrangement joins TRBV7-9 to TRBJ2-3; D ambiguous. Trimming pared 3 bases from V and 2 bases from J, leaving 12 bases between. From germline, CDR1 is SEHNR and CDR2 FQNEAQ (reference sequence). The CDR3 loop spans 15 amino acids. CDR3 in amino acids: CASSFDTILTDTQYF. The CDR3 DNA is TGTGCCAGCAGCTTCGACACAATCCTCACAGATACGCAGTATTTT.

The chain joins TRBV5-4 to TRBJ2-4, with 11 bases aligning to TRBD2. Per the germline V gene, CDR1 is SGHNT and CDR2 is YYREEE (reference sequence). Trimming removed 2 bases from V and 7 bases from J; junction bases left unmatched: 8. There are 16 residues in the CDR3. Written as DNA, the CDR3 is TGTGCCAGCAGCTTAACTAGCGGGAGCTTAAAGAACATTCAGTACTTC. It translates to CASSLTSGSLKNIQYF.

This chain uses TRBV6-2 or TRBV6-3 with TRBJ2-5; no reliable D call. V was cut by 6 bases and J by 4 bases, with 6 bases left in between. This CDR3 is built from 11 residues. Germline V gene sequence: CDR1 MNHEY, CDR2 SVGEGT. The CDR3 nucleotides read TGTGCCAGCAGCGCTGGAGAGACCCAGTACTTC. This codes for CASSAGETQYF.

The chain employs TRBV9 and TRBJ2-3, with TRBD2 matching 7 bases. Germline CDR1 and CDR2: SGDLS and YYNGEE. Trimming cost V 1 base and J 2 bases; bases outside gene matches: 7. The CDR3 extends over 16 amino acids. CDR3 in amino acids: CASSVLSGTTTDTQYF. The CDR3 region has the DNA TGTGCCAGCAGCGTACTGTCCGGGACTACCACAGATACGCAGTATTTT.

This chain links TRBV6-5 with TRBJ2-2, with 8 bases identical to TRBD2. The CDR3 length is 16 residues. CDR1 MNHEY and CDR2 SVGAGI come from the germline V gene. V was clipped by 2 bases and J by 7 bases; unmatched bases: 9. In DNA form, the CDR3 reads TGTGCCAGCAGTTACGGGACGGGAGGGCCCGGCGGGGAGCTGTTTTTT. Amino acid sequence: CASSYGTGGPGGELFF.

This chain links TRBV5-5 with TRBJ2-3, with unresolved D. Germline-derived CDR1 and CDR2 are SGHKS and YYEKEE (reference sequence). The V gene lost 0 bases and the J gene lost 5 bases, with 10 bases spanning the gap. The length of the CDR3 is 14 residues. The CDR3 nucleotides are TGTGCCAGCAGCTTGGTGACGAGGATAGATACGCAGTATTTT. Translating gives CASSLVTRIDTQYF.

This chain links TRBV10-3 with TRBJ1-5, with 10 bases matching TRBD1. V lost 4 bases and J lost 6; bases outside the gene matches: 3. Germline CDR1 is ENHRY and CDR2 is SYGVKD. The CDR3 contains 14 residues. CDR3 sequence (DNA): TGTGCCATCAGTGCCGGGACAGGGGTTCAGCCCCAGCATTTT. This encodes CAISAGTGVQPQHF.

This chain connects TRBV12-5 to TRBJ1-2; D may be TRBD1 (5 bases). The CDR3 spans 13 residues. The germline CDR1 and CDR2 sequences are LGHNT and FRNRAP. V was clipped by 6 bases and J by 6 bases, with 14 bases between them. Here the CDR3 reads CASGAGGADGYTF. Written as DNA, the CDR3 is TGTGCTAGTGGGGCCGGGGGAGCCGATGGCTACACCTTC.

The V and J genes are TRBV3-1 (or the pseudogene TRBV3-2) and TRBJ2-7; 8 bases are a match to TRBD2. From germline, CDR1 is LGHDT and CDR2 YNNKEL (reference sequence). CDR3 length: 14 amino acids. With 3 bases clipped from V and 5 bases from J, the junction kept 6 bases outside the gene matches. Written as DNA, the CDR3 is TGTGCCAGCAGCCAGATCAATAGCGGGAACGAGCAGTACTTC. This gives the protein CASSQINSGNEQYF.

This sequence joins TRBV19 and TRBJ2-2; the match to TRBD2 covers 8 bases. V gave up 3 bases and J gave up 5 bases; unmatched junction bases: 8. The CDR3 is 16 residues long. Germline CDR1 and CDR2: LNHDA and SQIVND (reference sequence). CDR3 DNA sequence: TGTGCCAGTAGTATTCCTCGGGGGGGCCGAACCGGGGAGCTGTTTTTT. It specifies CASSIPRGGRTGELFF.

The table lists this clone with a count of one. The chain has TRBV6-2 or TRBV6-3 and TRBJ1-5; D is undetermined. Germline CDR1 MNHEY, CDR2 SVGEGT. The CDR3 is made up of 14 amino acids. The V end lost 5 bases, the J end lost 0 bases, and 8 bases lay between the germline ends. CDR3 sequence reads: CASSGRYSNQPQHF. The CDR3 nucleotides are TGTGCCAGCAGTGGACGGTATAGCAATCAGCCCCAGCATTTT.

The chain is built from TRBV7-9 and TRBJ1-6, with a weak D call TRBD1 (6 bases). Trimming stripped 5 bases from V and 6 bases from J, with 8 bases between. The CDR3 contains 13 residues. Germline loops: CDR1 SEHNR, CDR2 FQNEAQ (reference sequence). CDR3 protein: CASSPRGNSPLHF. The DNA for the CDR3 is TGTGCCAGCAGCCCCAGGGGTAATTCACCCCTCCACTTT.

V gene TRBV12-5 combines with J gene TRBJ1-1, with D perhaps TRBD1 (6 bases). The length of the CDR3 is 14 residues. From germline, CDR1 is LGHNT and CDR2 FRNRAP. The V gene lost 9 bases and the J gene lost 4 bases, with 18 bases spanning the gap. The CDR3 nucleotides are TGTGCTAGCCGAATTGGGACAATGGGCACTGAAGCTTTCTTT. This gives the protein CASRIGTMGTEAFF.

The chain carries TRBV19 and TRBJ1-1; the D is unclear. V was shortened by 9 bases and J by 0 bases, with 11 bases between the two germline ends. Per germline, CDR1 LNHDA and CDR2 SQIVND (reference sequence). The CDR3 sequence is 13 residues long. The CDR3 loop is CASIGQLNTEAFF. The CDR3 nucleotides are TGTGCCAGCATCGGGCAGTTGAACACTGAAGCTTTCTTT.

The chain is built from TRBV4-1 and TRBJ2-7, with 9 bases lining up with TRBD1. CDR3 length: 14 residues. The trim removed 5 bases at V and 2 bases at J, leaving 4 bases unmatched. Germline CDR1 MGHRA, CDR2 YSYEKL. The CDR3 spells CASSVYRGPYEQYF. CDR3 bases: TGCGCCAGCAGCGTATACAGGGGGCCCTACGAGCAGTACTTC.